The rows below give T cell receptor beta chains drawn from one sample of a study of cytomegalovirus exposure and HLA in healthy donors. Method: immunoSEQ multiplex PCR; TCRdb's copy keeps in-frame clones and lacks some. Here the sample spans around 80,000 clones, 85% to 95% being singletons. Input material: PBMCs. All receptors come from a woman under 30 in good health and CMV-seronegative. Both conserved end residues are part of each CDR3.

>TRBV7-9|TRBJ1-1
CASSPQGQRSNTEAFF
>TRBV25-1|TRBJ2-7
CASSEGAGGPGSYEQYF
>TRBV18|TRBJ1-5
CASSNRGQGDRPPQHF
>TRBV25-1|TRBJ1-2
CASSVKRGTGGYTF
>TRBV14|TRBJ2-2
CASSQDRTGLNTGELLF
>TRBV5-6|TRBJ2-3
CASSLASDTQYF
>TRBV9|TRBJ1-3
CASSASGQSGNTIYF
>TRBV7-2|TRBJ1-1
CASSSGQGFKAFF
>TRBV10-1|TRBJ2-1
CASSRGLAGYNEQFF
>TRBV18|TRBJ2-7
CASSPREGGEQYF
>TRBV7-2|TRBJ1-1
CASSQTRTEAFF